These T cell receptor beta chains were read from a single sample in a study of response to subunit inactivated influenza vaccine. Via MiXCR, TCRdb re-called the RT-PCR reads, giving one row per CDR3 protein. The repertoire holds about 480,000 distinct CDR3 sequences, with about 10% as singletons. The sample consisted of PBMCs from blood, taken 35 to 45 days after vaccination. These receptors were taken from a man in his fifties or sixties who received an inactivated influenza vaccine. CDR3s include the opening cysteine and the closing phenylalanine or tryptophan. The D gene is left open where the match is weak. Where a row states a size, it is once, few, many or the class of an expanded clone; other rows omit it.

TRBV10-3,TRBJ1-1,-,-,TGTGCCATCAGTGAGTCTGCAGGGAACACTGAAGCTTTCTTT,CAISESAGNTEAFF
TRBV6-2/TRBV6-3,TRBJ2-1,TRBD2,-,TGTGCCAGCAGTTACTCGAATCCGGGACTAGCGGGAGCCTACAATGAGCAGTTCTTC,CASSYSNPGLAGAYNEQFF
TRBV5-1,TRBJ1-2,-,-,TGCGCCAGCAGCTTGGCGGACATCGGCTATGGCTACACCTTC,CASSLADIGYGYTF
TRBV12-3/TRBV12-4,TRBJ2-7,TRBD1,once,TGTGCCAGCGGGACAGGGGACCTCTCCTACGAGCAGTACTTC,CASGTGDLSYEQYF
TRBV7-2,TRBJ2-7,TRBD1,few,TGTGCCAGCAGCTCCGACAGGGGGCTGGGCGAGCAGTACTTC,CASSSDRGLGEQYF
TRBV12-3/TRBV12-4,TRBJ1-4,-,few,TGTGCCAGCAGTTTAGGAGGGCTTCGAATTAATGAAAAACTGTTTTTT,CASSLGGLRINEKLFF
TRBV4-2,TRBJ2-1,-,-,TGTGCCAGCAGCCCCGGACAAGTTGGACTTTACAATGAGCAGTTCTTC,CASSPGQVGLYNEQFF
TRBV10-2,TRBJ2-5,-,many,TGCGCCAGCAGTATTCTCGACAGACAAGAGACCCAGTACTTC,CASSILDRQETQYF
TRBV5-1,TRBJ1-6,TRBD1,many,TGCGCCAGCAGCACTAAAGGGCAGGGGGCTTCACCCCTCCACTTT,CASSTKGQGASPLHF
TRBV6-2/TRBV6-3,TRBJ2-1,-,-,TGTGCCAGCAGTTACGGGAGAAACTCCTACAATGAGCAGTTCTTC,CASSYGRNSYNEQFF
TRBV9,TRBJ1-2,-,-,TGTGCCAGCAGCGTGGGGTTCAGGGGAAACCGCGGCTACACCTTC,CASSVGFRGNRGYTF
TRBV6-2/TRBV6-3,TRBJ2-7,TRBD1,few,TGTGCCAGCACCCGGACAGGGGGCTACGAGCAGTACTTC,CASTRTGGYEQYF
TRBV7-3,TRBJ2-1,-,-,TGTGCCAGCAGCTTGACTAGATTCGATGAGCAGTTCTTC,CASSLTRFDEQFF
TRBV6-2/TRBV6-3,TRBJ1-5,-,-,TGTGCCAGCAGTTACTCGAGTCAGGGGCATCAGCCCCAGCATTTT,CASSYSSQGHQPQHF
TRBV28,TRBJ2-5,-,-,TGTGCCAGCAGTTTTCTGTCCCGCCTGAGGGAGACCCAGTACTTC,CASSFLSRLRETQYF
TRBV5-1,TRBJ1-1,-,-,TGCGCCAGCAGCTCGGACGGGGCGAACACTGAAGCTTTCTTT,CASSSDGANTEAFF
TRBV11-2,TRBJ1-3,-,-,TGTGCCAGCAGCTCACTGCGCTCTGGAAACACCATATATTTT,CASSSLRSGNTIYF
TRBV7-6,TRBJ2-2,-,-,TGTGCCAGCACCGTGACCCTTCCGGACAAGTACACCGGGGAGCTGTTTTTT,CASTVTLPDKYTGELFF
TRBV7-9,TRBJ2-3,TRBD2,-,TGTGCCAGCAGCCCCGCCGGGCTAGCGGGGGGGCCACATACGCAGTATTTT,CASSPAGLAGGPHTQYF
TRBV5-1,TRBJ2-3,-,few,TGCGCCAGCAGCTTGGAGGCCCGCAGGGATACGCAGTATTTT,CASSLEARRDTQYF
TRBV2,TRBJ2-3,TRBD2,once,TGTGCCAGCCTGGGCCCGTCGTCTAGCGGGAGCCGGGCAGATACGCAGTATTTT,CASLGPSSSGSRADTQYF
TRBV27,TRBJ2-3,-,few,TGTGCCAGCAGTTTAGAGGACAGCACAGATACGCAGTATTTT,CASSLEDSTDTQYF
TRBV11-2,TRBJ1-1,TRBD1,-,TGTGCCAGCAGCTTCAGGGCCAGGGGGACTGAAGCTTTCTTT,CASSFRARGTEAFF
TRBV20-1,TRBJ1-5,-,many,TGCAGTGCACGATCAGGGGCTGTAAGTCAGCCCCAGCATTTT,CSARSGAVSQPQHF
TRBV12-1,TRBJ2-4,-,-,TGTGCCAGCAGCCAGAGGAGAGGGGCCAAAAACATTCAGTACTTC,CASSQRRGAKNIQYF
TRBV24-1,TRBJ2-1,TRBD2,few,TGTGCCACCAGTCCGACTAGCGGGGACCGATACAATGAGCAGTTCTTC,CATSPTSGDRYNEQFF
TRBV28,TRBJ2-7,-,many,TGTGCCAGCAGTCCTCCCCTGGCAGGGCTCTACGAGCAGTACTTC,CASSPPLAGLYEQYF
TRBV5-1,TRBJ1-6,-,many,TGCGCCAGCAGCTTGGTGGGTTCACCCCTCCACTTT,CASSLVGSPLHF
TRBV29-1,TRBJ1-3,-,few,TGCAGCGTTGCCGGGCTGGGGAACACCATATATTTT,CSVAGLGNTIYF
TRBV29-1,TRBJ2-2,TRBD1,-,TGCAGCGTCAGCCCGAGGACAGGGAACACCGGGGAGCTGTTTTTT,CSVSPRTGNTGELFF
TRBV10-3,TRBJ2-3,TRBD2,few,TGTGCCATCAGCGCGCGGGAGGGCACAGATACGCAGTATTTT,CAISAREGTDTQYF
TRBV4-3,TRBJ2-1,-,-,TGCGCCAGCAGCCAAGATCTCGCACGGGTCAATGAGCAGTTCTTC,CASSQDLARVNEQFF
TRBV7-2,TRBJ2-7,-,few,TGTGCCAGCAGCTTATTCTCACAGCCCAACTACGAGCAGTACTTC,CASSLFSQPNYEQYF
TRBV10-1,TRBJ2-5,-,-,TGCGCCAGCAGTGACCCGCGGGGCACAGGGGACGAGACCCAGTACTTC,CASSDPRGTGDETQYF
TRBV28,TRBJ2-7,-,-,TGTGCCAGCAGTTTACAGGGGTTTCCCTACGAGCAGTACTTC,CASSLQGFPYEQYF
TRBV6-1,TRBJ2-7,-,few,TGTGCCAGCAGTCCCGGGGACGCCTACGAGCAGTACTTC,CASSPGDAYEQYF
TRBV5-5,TRBJ2-3,-,many,TGTGCCAGCACCAAGGAAGGCTTGTACACAGATACGCAGTATTTT,CASTKEGLYTDTQYF
TRBV2,TRBJ1-5,-,few,TGTGCCAGCAGTGAAAGTCTAACGGGCAATCAGCCCCAGCATTTT,CASSESLTGNQPQHF
TRBV15,TRBJ1-5,-,many,TGTGCCACCAGCAGAGATGCAGGGAAAAATCAGCCCCAGCATTTT,CATSRDAGKNQPQHF
TRBV7-2,TRBJ2-2,TRBD1,-,TGTGCCAGCAGCTTAGGGGACAGGGGATCCGGGGAGCTGTTTTTT,CASSLGDRGSGELFF
TRBV6-2/TRBV6-3,TRBJ1-2,-,-,TGTGCCAGCAGTTACTCTGAGGTTGGCTACACCTTC,CASSYSEVGYTF
TRBV4-3,TRBJ2-1,-,few,TGCGCCAGCAGCCAAGATTGGGCCAGTCGGAAGTCCTACAATGAGCAGTTCTTC,CASSQDWASRKSYNEQFF
TRBV18,TRBJ2-7,-,few,TGTGCCAGCTCCCTCATGGACGAGCAGTACTTC,CASSLMDEQYF
TRBV5-1,TRBJ2-3,-,many,TGCGCCAGCAGCGATCGAGGGCCCACAGATACGCAGTATTTT,CASSDRGPTDTQYF
TRBV9,TRBJ2-1,TRBD1,many,TGTGCCAGCAGCCCTCGACAGGGGGCTGGTTTAAATGAGCAGTTCTTC,CASSPRQGAGLNEQFF
TRBV20-1,TRBJ2-1,TRBD2,few,TGCAGTGCTAGAGATTGGACTAGCGGGATAAGCTCCTACAATGAGCAGTTCTTC,CSARDWTSGISSYNEQFF
TRBV5-1,TRBJ1-2,-,-,TGCGCCAGCAGCCAAGACCCCTATGGCTACACCTTC,CASSQDPYGYTF
TRBV4-3,TRBJ2-7,-,few,TGCGCCAGCAGCCAACATCCCGATTCCTACGAGCAGTACTTC,CASSQHPDSYEQYF
TRBV6-5,TRBJ1-1,-,many,TGTGCCAGCAGTTACTCGAGCCAAATGAACACTGAAGCTTTCTTT,CASSYSSQMNTEAFF
TRBV6-5,TRBJ2-5,-,-,TGTGCCAGCAGTTACCCGACGGGGGCAGGGGAGACCCAGTACTTC,CASSYPTGAGETQYF